Listed below are T cell receptor beta chains from one sample, sequenced in a study of CD8 T cells in Susac syndrome. TCRdb re-derived calls from the immunoSEQ multiplex PCR reads in MiXCR, one entry per CDR3 protein. The sample consists of 130,000 or so distinct CDR3 sequences, less than 95% of them appearing once. The sample consisted of CD4+ T cells from PBMCs. The receptors stem from a human donor in good health. Each CDR3 is given with its conserved first and last residue. The D gene is left open where the match is weak. Clone size appears in some rows only: once, few, many, or a class for an expanded clone.

cdr3_aa | cdr3_nt | clone_size | j_call | v_call | d_call
CASSFKGYEQFF | TGTGCCAGCAGCTTTAAGGGGTATGAGCAGTTCTTC | - | TRBJ2-1 | TRBV5-6 | -
CASSQGASGAYEQYF | TGTGCCAGCAGCCAAGGTGCTAGCGGGGCCTACGAGCAGTACTTC | - | TRBJ2-7 | TRBV4-2 | TRBD2
CSVELPENTEAFF | TGCAGCGTTGAACTACCCGAAAACACTGAAGCTTTCTTT | - | TRBJ1-1 | TRBV29-1 | -
CSARGASNQPQHF | TGCAGTGCTAGGGGAGCTAGCAATCAGCCCCAGCATTTT | - | TRBJ1-5 | TRBV20-1 | -
CASSQGETGELFF | TGTGCCAGCAGCCAAGGGGAAACCGGGGAGCTGTTTTTT | - | TRBJ2-2 | TRBV3-1 | -
CASSILLAGVGDTQYF | TGTGCCAGTAGTATATTGCTAGCGGGAGTAGGTGATACGCAGTATTTT | - | TRBJ2-3 | TRBV19 | TRBD2
CASRTESSYNEQFF | TGTGCCAGCAGGACAGAGAGCTCCTACAATGAGCAGTTCTTC | - | TRBJ2-1 | TRBV2 | -
CAWSVRFTGELFF | TGTGCCTGGAGCGTTAGATTTACCGGGGAGCTGTTTTTT | - | TRBJ2-2 | TRBV30 | -
CASNPGQPRSPLHF | TGTGCCAGCAATCCGGGACAGCCGAGATCACCCCTCCACTTT | - | TRBJ1-6 | TRBV28 | TRBD1
CSARAEEGIPEAFF | TGCAGTGCTAGAGCCGAAGAGGGTATCCCTGAAGCTTTCTTT | - | TRBJ1-1 | TRBV20-1 | -
CASSPPTTGAFF | TGTGCCAGCAGCCCACCCACCACGGGGGCTTTCTTT | once | TRBJ1-1 | TRBV7-9 | -
CSATANRGRSAAGELLF | TGCAGTGCAACGGCCAATCGCGGGAGATCGGCGGCCGGGGAGCTGCTTTTT | - | TRBJ2-2 | TRBV20-1 | TRBD2
CASSLAQRGGYTF | TGTGCCAGCAGCTTAGCGCAACGTGGCGGCTACACCTTC | - | TRBJ1-2 | TRBV7-2 | -
CASSLAGSNQPQHF | TGTGCCAGCAGCTTGGCGGGAAGCAATCAGCCCCAGCATTTT | - | TRBJ1-5 | TRBV7-9 | -
CASSLRTEGNQPQHF | TGTGCCAGCAGTCTCAGGACCGAGGGCAATCAGCCCCAGCATTTT | - | TRBJ1-5 | TRBV12-3/TRBV12-4 | -
CASSLRTNSYEQYF | TGTGCCAGCAGCTTGCGGACAAACTCCTACGAGCAGTACTTC | - | TRBJ2-7 | TRBV7-9 | -
CASHLEKTDTQYF | TGTGCCAGCCATTTAGAGAAGACAGATACGCAGTATTTT | - | TRBJ2-3 | TRBV5-6 | -
CSARPTGRLYQPQHF | TGCAGTGCTAGACCCACGGGGCGCCTCTATCAGCCCCAGCATTTT | - | TRBJ1-5 | TRBV20-1 | -
CASSQEGAGGPYEQYF | TGCGCCAGCAGCCAAGAAGGCGCGGGAGGGCCCTACGAGCAGTACTTC | - | TRBJ2-7 | TRBV4-1 | TRBD2
CASNQKGGTEAFF | TGTGCCAGCAACCAGAAGGGGGGCACTGAAGCTTTCTTT | - | TRBJ1-1 | TRBV7-9 | -
CASNMGGTGSEKLFF | TGTGCCAGTAACATGGGTGGGACAGGGTCGGAAAAACTGTTTTTT | - | TRBJ1-4 | TRBV19 | TRBD1
CASSISAGPSYNEQFF | TGTGCCAGTAGTATATCGGCAGGGCCATCCTACAATGAGCAGTTCTTC | - | TRBJ2-1 | TRBV19 | -
CSARLATQETQYF | TGCAGCGCACGACTAGCCACACAAGAGACCCAGTACTTC | - | TRBJ2-5 | TRBV29-1 | TRBD2
CSVEFTSGRLQETQYF | TGCAGCGTTGAATTTACTAGCGGGAGGCTTCAAGAGACCCAGTACTTC | - | TRBJ2-5 | TRBV29-1 | TRBD2
CASSQDRGSSDTEAFF | TGCGCCAGCAGCCAAGATCGGGGCTCCTCTGACACTGAAGCTTTCTTT | - | TRBJ1-1 | TRBV4-3 | -
CASSLWADRRYEQYF | TGTGCCAGCAGCTTATGGGCCGACCGGAGGTACGAGCAGTACTTC | - | TRBJ2-7 | TRBV7-9 | -
CASSLFSFIGGQREARRYNEQFF | TGTGCCAGCAGTTTATTCTCTTTTATCGGGGGCCAGCGGGAGGCCCGTAGGTACAATGAGCAGTTCTTC | - | TRBJ2-1 | TRBV12-3/TRBV12-4 | TRBD2
CASSVGTDPDTGELFF | TGTGCCAGCAGCGTAGGAACTGACCCAGACACCGGGGAGCTGTTTTTT | - | TRBJ2-2 | TRBV9 | -
CASTAGDRGYTF | TGTGCCAGTACCGCAGGGGATCGTGGCTACACCTTC | - | TRBJ1-2 | TRBV19 | -
CSATTSGGTDTQYF | TGCAGTGCCACTACTAGCGGGGGCACAGATACGCAGTATTTT | once | TRBJ2-3 | TRBV20-1 | TRBD2
CASSQDRPGRGIDTQYF | TGTGCCAGCAGCCAAGATCGTCCGGGGCGCGGGATTGATACGCAGTATTTT | - | TRBJ2-3 | TRBV14 | -
CASSVRQGGRTEAFF | TGCGCCAGCAGCGTTAGACAGGGCGGGAGGACTGAAGCTTTCTTT | once | TRBJ1-1 | TRBV5-1 | TRBD1
CASSTGTGTDTQYF | TGCGCCAGCAGTACCGGGACAGGCACAGATACGCAGTATTTT | - | TRBJ2-3 | TRBV5-1 | TRBD1
CSASYSGLHEQYF | TGCAGTGCTAGTTATAGCGGGCTCCACGAGCAGTACTTC | - | TRBJ2-7 | TRBV20-1 | TRBD2
CSAREGRESYNEQFF | TGCAGTGCTAGAGAGGGACGGGAGAGTTACAATGAGCAGTTCTTC | - | TRBJ2-1 | TRBV20-1 | -
CASSLARVAFF | TGTGCCAGCAGCTTGGCCAGGGTAGCTTTCTTC | - | TRBJ2-1 | TRBV5-6 | -
CASSSRDSQFYSNQPQHF | TGTGCCAGCAGCTCCCGGGACAGCCAGTTTTATAGCAATCAGCCCCAGCATTTT | - | TRBJ1-5 | TRBV7-8 | TRBD1
CASSLAVSSYNEQFF | TGTGCCAGCAGCTTAGCGGTTAGCTCCTACAATGAGCAGTTCTTC | - | TRBJ2-1 | TRBV27 | -
CASSLVDYGYTF | TGTGCCAGCAGTTTAGTAGACTATGGCTACACCTTC | - | TRBJ1-2 | TRBV28 | -
CASSISQERLSYNEQFF | TGTGCCAGTAGTATATCGCAGGAGCGGCTTTCCTACAATGAGCAGTTCTTC | once | TRBJ2-1 | TRBV19 | -
CASRPGQGALGYTF | TGTGCCAGCAGGCCTGGACAGGGGGCATTGGGCTACACCTTC | - | TRBJ1-2 | TRBV6-5 | TRBD1
CASSLGDQSGNTIYF | TGTGCCAGCAGCTTGGGGGACCAGTCTGGAAACACCATATATTTT | - | TRBJ1-3 | TRBV5-6 | -
CASSPGQGYTGELFF | TGTGCCAGCAGCCCGGGACAGGGTTACACCGGGGAGCTGTTTTTT | few | TRBJ2-2 | TRBV3-1 | TRBD1
CASSYSAGGSYEQYF | TGTGCCAGCAGTTACTCGGCGGGAGGTAGCTACGAGCAGTACTTC | - | TRBJ2-7 | TRBV6-5 | TRBD2
CSARGHRGLGGHF | TGCAGTGCTAGAGGCCACCGGGGGTTAGGCGGCCACTTC | - | TRBJ2-4 | TRBV20-1 | -
CASSVQVVNQPQHF | TGTGCCAGCAGTGTCCAGGTCGTCAATCAGCCCCAGCATTTT | - | TRBJ1-5 | TRBV2 | -
CASKGTWNTGELFF | TGTGCCAGTAAAGGGACTTGGAACACCGGGGAGCTGTTTTTT | - | TRBJ2-2 | TRBV19 | -
CASRGRASGPETQYF | TGTGCCAGCAGGGGGAGGGCTAGCGGTCCGGAGACCCAGTACTTC | - | TRBJ2-5 | TRBV2 | TRBD2
CSVDRASYEQYF | TGCAGTGTTGACAGAGCCTCCTACGAGCAGTACTTC | - | TRBJ2-7 | TRBV20-1 | -
CASKRGLSYNEQFF | TGTGCCAGCAAGCGGGGCCTTTCCTACAATGAGCAGTTCTTC | - | TRBJ2-1 | TRBV28 | TRBD2
CASSEDLQPNEKLFF | TGTGCCAGCAGTGAAGATTTACAGCCTAATGAAAAACTGTTTTTT | - | TRBJ1-4 | TRBV2 | -
CASRLTGSYEQYF | TGTGCCAGCAGGCTCACAGGGTCCTACGAGCAGTACTTC | - | TRBJ2-7 | TRBV7-2 | -
CASALAGSTDTQYF | TGTGCCAGCGCATTAGCGGGCAGCACAGATACGCAGTATTTT | - | TRBJ2-3 | TRBV25-1 | TRBD2